This is a list of T cell receptor beta chains from one sample in a study of immune characteristics of hereditary and idiopathic chronic pancreatitis. Produced via immunoSEQ multiplex PCR; TCRdb's table is partial and in-frame only. The sample carries about 6,000 clones, about 70% recorded once. The sequenced sample was pancreas tissue with hereditary chronic pancreatitis. The source of these receptors is a human donor with chronic pancreatitis. The CDR3 runs from the conserved cysteine through the conserved F or W. A D gene is named only where the DNA matches it firmly. Clone size is given for some rows only: seen once, a few or many times, or a class if the clone is expanded.

d_gene	j_gene	len	abundance	v_gene	CDR3aa	CDR3nt
TRBD2	TRBJ2-1	15	.	TRBV6-1	CASSDQAGAYNEQFF	TGTGCCAGCAGTGACCAAGCGGGGGCCTACAATGAGCAGTTCTTC
TRBD2	TRBJ2-3	17	.	TRBV5-5	CASSLGLAGFSTDTQYF	TGTGCCAGCAGCTTGGGACTAGCGGGCTTTAGCACAGATACGCAGTATTTT
.	TRBJ2-2	13	.	TRBV7-9	CASSLLVTGELFF	TGTGCCAGCAGCTTATTGGTCACCGGGGAGCTGTTTTTT
TRBD2	TRBJ2-3	16	.	TRBV6-4	CASSDRLAGGPDTQYF	TGTGCCAGCAGTGACAGACTAGCGGGGGGGCCAGATACGCAGTATTTT
TRBD1	TRBJ1-5	17	once	TRBV27	CASSLVLPGTGNQPQHF	TGTGCCAGCAGTTTAGTCCTCCCCGGGACAGGTAATCAGCCCCAGCATTTT
.	TRBJ2-6	13	few	TRBV4-1	CASSQPGANVLTF	TGCGCCAGCAGCCAACCGGGGGCCAACGTCCTGACTTTC
.	TRBJ1-6	16	.	TRBV20-1	CSASTGLSSYNSPLHF	TGCAGTGCTAGTACGGGGCTTAGCTCCTATAATTCACCCCTCCACTTT
.	TRBJ1-6	16	.	TRBV6-1	CASSADVSSYNSPLHF	TGTGCCAGCAGTGCCGACGTGAGCTCCTATAATTCACCCCTCCACTTT
.	TRBJ2-3	15	few	TRBV7-9	CASSWDGGATDTQYF	TGTGCCAGCAGCTGGGACGGCGGAGCAACAGATACGCAGTATTTT
TRBD2	TRBJ2-2	15	.	TRBV6-1	CASSELAGGTGELFF	TGTGCCAGCAGTGAACTAGCGGGGGGCACCGGGGAGCTGTTTTTT
TRBD1	TRBJ1-1	14	.	TRBV19	CASSFGRGMDEAFF	TGTGCCAGTAGTTTTGGCAGGGGGATGGATGAAGCTTTCTTT
.	TRBJ1-3	14	few	TRBV29-1	CSVVGGAAGNTIYF	TGCAGCGTTGTAGGGGGGGCTGCTGGAAACACCATATATTTT
TRBD1	TRBJ2-1	14	once	TRBV28	CASTQGDRVWEQFF	TGTGCCAGCACCCAAGGGGACAGGGTTTGGGAGCAGTTCTTC
TRBD2	TRBJ2-2	17	.	TRBV6-6	CASSRLAGGPGAGELFF	TGTGCCAGCAGTCGACTAGCGGGGGGGCCTGGGGCCGGGGAGCTGTTTTTT
.	TRBJ2-6	19	.	TRBV4-2	CASSHRRLHGLSGANVLTF	TGTGCCAGCAGCCACCGCCGACTCCATGGGCTCTCTGGGGCCAACGTCCTGACTTTC
.	TRBJ2-6	15	.	TRBV6-1	CASSEDSSGANVLTF	TGTGCCAGCAGTGAAGACAGCTCTGGGGCCAACGTCCTGACTTTC
.	TRBJ1-4	14	.	TRBV3-1/TRBV3-2	CASSQAQGNEKLFF	TGTGCCAGCAGCCAAGCACAGGGTAATGAAAAACTGTTTTTT
.	TRBJ1-2	12	few	TRBV5-8	CASRDNNYGYTF	TGTGCCAGCAGGGACAATAACTATGGCTACACCTTC
TRBD1	TRBJ2-1	16	.	TRBV6-5	CASSYGPGQGVDEQFF	TGTGCCAGCAGTTATGGACCGGGACAGGGGGTGGATGAGCAGTTCTTC
.	TRBJ1-1	15	.	TRBV27	CASRSPGAANTEAFF	TGTGCCAGCAGATCACCAGGAGCTGCGAACACTGAAGCTTTCTTT
.	TRBJ2-3	13	.	TRBV4-2	CASSQDQTDTQYF	TGTGCCAGCAGCCAAGACCAGACAGATACGCAGTATTTT
.	TRBJ2-3	17	.	TRBV5-1	CASSSTQGTFWTDTQYF	TGCGCCAGCAGCTCGACCCAGGGGACCTTTTGGACAGATACGCAGTATTTT
.	TRBJ2-3	14	.	TRBV7-9	CASSLAGKPDTQYF	TGTGCCAGCAGCTTAGCGGGGAAGCCAGATACGCAGTATTTT
TRBD1	TRBJ2-7	14	once	TRBV27	CASSLRDREDEQYF	TGTGCCAGCAGTTTGAGGGACAGGGAGGACGAGCAGTACTTC
TRBD1	TRBJ1-1	17	.	TRBV4-3	CASSQDTGFRGDTEAFF	TGCGCCAGCAGCCAAGATACGGGGTTCAGGGGGGACACTGAAGCTTTCTTT
.	TRBJ1-5	15	.	TRBV28	CASSPTSYSNQPQHF	TGTGCCAGCAGCCCGACCTCTTATAGCAATCAGCCCCAGCATTTT
.	TRBJ1-3	14	.	TRBV6-5	CASSYGRTGNTIYF	TGTGCCAGCAGTTACGGACGGACCGGAAACACCATATATTTT
.	TRBJ1-2	13	few	TRBV5-1	CASSPTGGYGYTF	TGCGCCAGCAGCCCAACCGGGGGCTATGGCTACACCTTC
.	TRBJ1-2	14	.	TRBV7-9	CASSLANRAYGYTF	TGTGCCAGCAGCTTAGCGAACAGAGCCTATGGCTACACCTTC
.	TRBJ1-1	16	.	TRBV4-2	CASSQDFGDRNTEAFF	TGTGCCAGCAGCCAAGATTTCGGGGACCGGAACACTGAAGCTTTCTTT
TRBD2	TRBJ2-7	15	.	TRBV9	CASSTSGGPSYEQYF	TGTGCCAGCAGCACAAGCGGGGGGCCATCCTACGAGCAGTACTTC
.	TRBJ1-1	12	.	TRBV6-2/TRBV6-3	CASSYTLAEAFF	TGTGCCAGCAGTTACACCCTCGCAGAAGCTTTCTTT
.	TRBJ2-4	17	once	TRBV7-6	CASSPEPSGLAKNIQYF	TGTGCCAGCAGCCCAGAGCCCTCCGGACTAGCCAAAAACATTCAGTACTTC
TRBD1	TRBJ2-3	18	once	TRBV27	CASSLSTLGTGGADTQYF	TGTGCCAGCAGTTTATCGACTCTAGGGACAGGGGGCGCAGATACGCAGTATTTT
.	TRBJ1-5	15	.	TRBV7-8	CASSEGGRSNQPQHF	TGTGCCAGCAGCGAAGGGGGTCGTAGCAATCAGCCCCAGCATTTT
TRBD1	TRBJ2-4	14	.	TRBV7-9	CASSATTGVDIQYF	TGTGCCAGCAGCGCCACCACAGGGGTGGACATTCAGTACTTC
.	TRBJ1-2	12	.	TRBV20-1	CSASEADYGYTF	TGCAGTGCTAGTGAGGCAGACTATGGCTACACCTTC
.	TRBJ2-1	14	few	TRBV19	CASSIGYSYNEQFF	TGTGCCAGTAGTATCGGTTACTCCTACAATGAGCAGTTCTTC
.	TRBJ1-3	14	.	TRBV30	CAWDRGGSGNTIYF	TGTGCCTGGGACAGAGGAGGCTCTGGAAACACCATATATTTT
.	TRBJ1-5	12	.	TRBV6-1	CASSDTDQPQHF	TGTGCCAGCAGTGATACAGATCAGCCCCAGCATTTT
.	TRBJ2-2	14	.	TRBV24-1	CATSDLTDTGELFF	TGTGCCACCAGTGATTTGACAGACACCGGGGAGCTGTTTTTT
.	TRBJ2-7	18	.	TRBV28	CASRLGRPGVKDPYEQYF	TGTGCCAGCAGGCTCGGTCGACCTGGGGTAAAGGATCCTTACGAGCAGTACTTC
.	TRBJ1-1	14	.	TRBV5-5	CASSLAGGNTEAFF	TGTGCCAGCAGCTTGGCAGGTGGGAACACTGAAGCTTTCTTT
TRBD1	TRBJ2-6	17	.	TRBV4-2	CASSQGDSPSGANVLTF	TGTGCCAGCAGCCAAGGGGACAGCCCCTCTGGGGCCAACGTCCTGACTTTC
TRBD1	TRBJ2-5	15	.	TRBV19	CASSVTGGEEETQYF	TGTGCCAGTAGTGTGACAGGGGGCGAAGAAGAGACCCAGTACTTC
TRBD2	TRBJ2-3	16	.	TRBV30	CAWSVRRGGYTDTQYF	TGTGCCTGGAGTGTAAGGCGGGGGGGTTACACAGATACGCAGTATTTT
.	TRBJ2-5	12	.	TRBV6-5	CASSYLGQTQYF	TGTGCCAGCAGTTACCTAGGGCAGACCCAGTACTTC
TRBD1	TRBJ1-4	16	few	TRBV7-2	CASSAQPQGAREKLFF	TGTGCCAGCAGCGCCCAACCTCAGGGGGCGCGAGAAAAACTGTTTTTT
.	TRBJ2-7	15	.	TRBV5-1	CASSPRGGGMDEQYF	TGCGCCAGCAGCCCCCGAGGGGGGGGTATGGACGAGCAGTACTTC
.	TRBJ2-6	16	.	TRBV5-1	CASSSTSLSGANVLTF	TGCGCCAGCAGCTCGACATCCCTCTCTGGGGCCAACGTCCTGACTTTC
TRBD1	TRBJ1-2	15	.	TRBV5-8	CASSRAKTGFYGYTF	TGTGCCAGCAGCCGCGCTAAGACAGGGTTCTATGGCTACACCTTC
.	TRBJ1-1	15	.	TRBV2	CASSEPGQSNTEAFF	TGTGCCAGCAGTGAACCAGGACAGTCGAACACTGAAGCTTTCTTT